This entry features one T cell receptor beta chain sequence. Its antigen is currently unknown. This CDR3 spans 15 amino acids. V lost 0 bases to trimming and J lost 10 bases, with 13 bases between them. Germline V CDR1 and CDR2: LNHNV, YYDKDF (reference sequence). These data come from a study of CD8+ T cells in alopecia areata. General observations from the study: Tofacitinib significantly reduced both scalp clonality and expanded CD8+ clones among the top 100.

RNA extraction and reverse transcription yielded cDNA as sequencing template. The assay was immunoSEQ multiplex PCR, and TCRdb's table has in-frame clones only and misses some. The sample holds roughly 120,000 clones, roughly 55% seen once. Treatment here: oral pan-JAK inhibitor, 5-10 mg twice daily. The chain employs TRBV15 and TRBJ1-6; no clear D gene. This specimen was CD8+ T cells sorted from blood, taken at week 24, from a patient treated with tofacitinib. The receptor comes from a human donor with alopecia areata. The CDR3: CATSRDLQTESPLHF. In DNA form, the CDR3 reads TGTGCCACCAGCAGAGACCTACAGACTGAATCACCCCTCCACTTT.